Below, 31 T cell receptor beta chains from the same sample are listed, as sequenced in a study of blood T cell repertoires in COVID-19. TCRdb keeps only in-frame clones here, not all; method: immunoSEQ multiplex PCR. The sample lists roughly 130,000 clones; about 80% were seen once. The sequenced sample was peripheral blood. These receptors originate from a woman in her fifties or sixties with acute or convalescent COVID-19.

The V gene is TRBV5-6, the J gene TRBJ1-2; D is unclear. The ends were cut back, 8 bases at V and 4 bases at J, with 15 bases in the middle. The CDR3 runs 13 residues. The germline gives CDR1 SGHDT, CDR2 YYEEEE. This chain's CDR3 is CASTRSAAYGYTF. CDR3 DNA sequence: TGTGCCAGTACCCGGTCTGCGGCCTATGGCTACACCTTC.

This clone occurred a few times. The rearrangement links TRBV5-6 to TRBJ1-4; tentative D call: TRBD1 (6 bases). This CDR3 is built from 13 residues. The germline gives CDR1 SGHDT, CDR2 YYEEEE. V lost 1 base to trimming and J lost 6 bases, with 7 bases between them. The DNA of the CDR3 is TGTGCCAGCAGCTTGAAGGGGGATGAAAAACTGTTTTTT. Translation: CASSLKGDEKLFF.

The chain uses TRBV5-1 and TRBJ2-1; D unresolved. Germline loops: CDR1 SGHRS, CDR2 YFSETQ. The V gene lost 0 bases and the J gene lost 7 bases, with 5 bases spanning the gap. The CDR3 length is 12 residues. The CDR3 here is CASSLDLNEQFF. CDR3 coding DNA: TGCGCCAGCAGCTTGGATCTTAATGAGCAGTTCTTC. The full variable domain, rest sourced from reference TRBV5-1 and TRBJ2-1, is KAGVTQTPRYLIKTRGQQVTLSCSPISGHRSVSWYQQTPGQGLQFLFEYFSETQRNKGNFPGRFSGRQFSNSRSEMNVSTLELGDSALYLCASSLDLNEQFFGPGTRLTVL.

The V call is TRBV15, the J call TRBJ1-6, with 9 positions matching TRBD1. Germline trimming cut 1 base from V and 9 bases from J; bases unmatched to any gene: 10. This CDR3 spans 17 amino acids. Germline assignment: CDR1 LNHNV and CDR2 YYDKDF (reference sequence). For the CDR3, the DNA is TGTGCCACCAGCAGAGTTTTTAAGGACAGGGGAGGTTCACCCCTCCACTTT. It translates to CATSRVFKDRGGSPLHF. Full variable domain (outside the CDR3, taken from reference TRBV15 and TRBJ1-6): DAMVIQNPRYQVTQFGKPVTLSCSQTLNHNVMYWYQQKSSQAPKLLFHYYDKDFNNEADTPDNFQSRRPNTSFCFLDIRSPGLGDTAMYLCATSRVFKDRGGSPLHFGNGTRLTVT.

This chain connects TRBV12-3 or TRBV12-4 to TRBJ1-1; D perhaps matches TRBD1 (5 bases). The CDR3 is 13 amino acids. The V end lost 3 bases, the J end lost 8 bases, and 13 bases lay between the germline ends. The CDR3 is CASSFVGAPEAFF. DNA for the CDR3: TGTGCCAGCAGTTTCGTTGGGGCGCCGGAAGCTTTCTTT.

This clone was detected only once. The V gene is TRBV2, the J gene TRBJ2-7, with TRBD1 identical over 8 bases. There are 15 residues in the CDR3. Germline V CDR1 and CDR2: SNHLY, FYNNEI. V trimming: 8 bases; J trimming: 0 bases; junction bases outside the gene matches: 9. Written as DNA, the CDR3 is TGTGCCAGCGCAGGGGGCCTAGCTAGCTCCTACGAGCAGTACTTC. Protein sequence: CASAGGLASSYEQYF.

The CDR3 loop is CSVVTGEVGARGYTF. The CDR3 nucleotides read TGCAGCGTTGTTACAGGGGAGGTCGGTGCTCGAGGCTACACCTTC. The gene calls are TRBV29-1 and TRBJ1-2; TRBD1 matches 7 bases. Germline V gene sequence: CDR1 SQVTM, CDR2 ANQGSEA. The CDR3 loop spans 15 amino acids. The junction had 16 bases not matched to a gene; V was cut back by 4 bases and J by 8 bases.

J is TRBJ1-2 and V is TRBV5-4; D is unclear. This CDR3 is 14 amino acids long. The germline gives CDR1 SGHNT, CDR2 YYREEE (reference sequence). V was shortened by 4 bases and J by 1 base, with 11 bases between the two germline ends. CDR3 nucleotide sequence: TGTGCCAGCAGCCCCGCAGGACTTAACTATGGCTACACCTTC. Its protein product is CASSPAGLNYGYTF.

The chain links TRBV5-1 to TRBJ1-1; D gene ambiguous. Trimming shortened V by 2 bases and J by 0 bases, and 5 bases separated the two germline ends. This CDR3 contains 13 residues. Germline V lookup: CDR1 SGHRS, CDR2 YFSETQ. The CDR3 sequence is CASSFQMNTEAFF. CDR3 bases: TGCGCCAGCAGCTTTCAGATGAACACTGAAGCTTTCTTT.

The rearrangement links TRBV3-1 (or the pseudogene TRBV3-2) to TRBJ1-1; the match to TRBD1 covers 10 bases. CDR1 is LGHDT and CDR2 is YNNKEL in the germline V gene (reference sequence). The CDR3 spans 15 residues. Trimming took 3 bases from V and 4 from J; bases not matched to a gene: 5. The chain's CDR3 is CASSQGTGVVTEAFF. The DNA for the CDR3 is TGTGCCAGCAGCCAGGGGACAGGGGTAGTCACTGAAGCTTTCTTT.

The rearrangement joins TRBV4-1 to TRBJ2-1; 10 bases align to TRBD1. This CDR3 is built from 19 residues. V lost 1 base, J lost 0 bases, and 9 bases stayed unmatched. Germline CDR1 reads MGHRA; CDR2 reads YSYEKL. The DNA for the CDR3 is TGCGCCAGCAGCCAAGCCGGGACAGGGGCGGGTTCCTCCTACAATGAGCAGTTCTTC. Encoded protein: CASSQAGTGAGSSYNEQFF.

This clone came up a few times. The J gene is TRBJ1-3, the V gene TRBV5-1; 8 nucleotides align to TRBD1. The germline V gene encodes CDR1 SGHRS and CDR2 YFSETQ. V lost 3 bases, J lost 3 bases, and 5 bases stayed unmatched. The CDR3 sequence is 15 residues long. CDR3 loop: CASSSSGGGGNTIYF. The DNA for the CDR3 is TGCGCCAGCAGCTCATCAGGGGGCGGTGGAAACACCATATATTTT.

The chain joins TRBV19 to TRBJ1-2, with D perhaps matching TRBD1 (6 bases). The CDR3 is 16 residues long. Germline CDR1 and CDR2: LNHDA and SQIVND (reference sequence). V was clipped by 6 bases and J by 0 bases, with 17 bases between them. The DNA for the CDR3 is TGTGCCAGTAGCACGCTCGCGGGGGCAGCTAACTATGGCTACACCTTC. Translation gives CASSTLAGAANYGYTF.

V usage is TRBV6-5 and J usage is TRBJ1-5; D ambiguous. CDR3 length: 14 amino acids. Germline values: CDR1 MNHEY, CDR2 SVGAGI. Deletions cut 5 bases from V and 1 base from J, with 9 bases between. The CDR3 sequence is CASSPRHSNQPQHF. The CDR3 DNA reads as TGTGCCAGCAGTCCCAGACACAGCAATCAGCCCCAGCATTTT.

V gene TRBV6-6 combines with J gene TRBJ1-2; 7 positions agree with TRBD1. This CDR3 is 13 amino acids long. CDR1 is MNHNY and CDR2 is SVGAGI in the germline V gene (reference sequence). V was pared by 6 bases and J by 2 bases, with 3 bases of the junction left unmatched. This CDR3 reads CASRLDRNYGYTF. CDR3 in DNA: TGTGCCAGCAGGTTGGACAGGAACTATGGCTACACCTTC.

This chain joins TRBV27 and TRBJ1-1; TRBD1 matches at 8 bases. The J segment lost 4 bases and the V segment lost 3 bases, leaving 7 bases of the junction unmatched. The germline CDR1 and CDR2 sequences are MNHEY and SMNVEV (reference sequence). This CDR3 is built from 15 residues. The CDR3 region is CASSFIRGRGTEAFF. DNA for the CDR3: TGTGCCAGCAGTTTCATCAGGGGGCGGGGCACTGAAGCTTTCTTT.

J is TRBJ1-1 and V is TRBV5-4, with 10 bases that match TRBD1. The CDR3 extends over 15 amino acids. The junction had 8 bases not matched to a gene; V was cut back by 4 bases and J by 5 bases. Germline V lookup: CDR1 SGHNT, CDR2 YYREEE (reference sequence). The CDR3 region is CASSPGQGIGTEAFF. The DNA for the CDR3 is TGTGCCAGCAGCCCGGGACAGGGGATAGGAACTGAAGCTTTCTTT.

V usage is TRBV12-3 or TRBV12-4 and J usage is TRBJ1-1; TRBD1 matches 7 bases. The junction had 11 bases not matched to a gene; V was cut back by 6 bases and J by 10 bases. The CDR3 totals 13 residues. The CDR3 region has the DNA TGTGCCAGCAGGCTTACAGGGGCCCCAGGAGCTTTCTTT. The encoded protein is CASRLTGAPGAFF.

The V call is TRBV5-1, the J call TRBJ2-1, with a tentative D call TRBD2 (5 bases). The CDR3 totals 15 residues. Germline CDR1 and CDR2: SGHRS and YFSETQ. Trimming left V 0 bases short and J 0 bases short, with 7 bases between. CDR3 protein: CASSLDSGSYNEQFF. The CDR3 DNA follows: TGCGCCAGCAGCTTGGACAGCGGCTCCTACAATGAGCAGTTCTTC.

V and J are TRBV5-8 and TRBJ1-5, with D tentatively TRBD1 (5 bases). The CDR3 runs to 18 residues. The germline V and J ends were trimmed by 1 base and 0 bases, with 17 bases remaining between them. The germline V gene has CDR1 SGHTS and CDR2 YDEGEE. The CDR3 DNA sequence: TGTGCCAGCAGCTTGCTCACCCTGGACACCTTTAGCAATCAGCCCCAGCATTTT. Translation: CASSLLTLDTFSNQPQHF.

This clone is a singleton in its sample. The CDR3 nucleotides are TGCGCCAGCAGCCCGACACAGGTGAACACTGAAGCTTTCTTT. It is translated as CASSPTQVNTEAFF. V and J are TRBV10-1 and TRBJ1-1; D possibly corresponds to TRBD1 (5 bases). The germline V gene has CDR1 WNHNN and CDR2 SYGVQD (reference sequence). V lost 6 bases and J 0 bases, leaving 11 bases between the germline ends. CDR3 length equals 14 residues.

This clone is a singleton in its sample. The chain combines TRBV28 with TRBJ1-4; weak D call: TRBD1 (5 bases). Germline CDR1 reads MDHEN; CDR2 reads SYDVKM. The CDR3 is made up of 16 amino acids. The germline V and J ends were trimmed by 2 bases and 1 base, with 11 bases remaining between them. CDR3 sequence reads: CASSLVGGGTNEKLFF. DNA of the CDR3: TGTGCCAGCAGTTTAGTTGGGGGAGGAACTAATGAAAAACTGTTTTTT.

CDR3 sequence reads: CASRTGQGLGYGYTF. The CDR3 region has the DNA TGTGCCAGCAGAACCGGACAGGGGTTGGGTTATGGCTACACCTTC. The gene calls are TRBV5-6 and TRBJ1-2; 9 positions agree with TRBD1. This CDR3 comprises 15 residues. The ends lost 5 bases at V and 5 bases at J; junction bases unmatched: 10. In germline, CDR1 is SGHDT, CDR2 YYEEEE. Full variable domain (missing parts from reference TRBV5-6 and TRBJ1-2): DAGVTQSPTHLIKTRGQQVTLRCSPKSGHDTVSWYQQALGQGPQFIFQYYEEEERQRGNFPDRFSGHQFPNYSSELNVNALLLGDSALYLCASRTGQGLGYGYTFGSGTRLTVV.

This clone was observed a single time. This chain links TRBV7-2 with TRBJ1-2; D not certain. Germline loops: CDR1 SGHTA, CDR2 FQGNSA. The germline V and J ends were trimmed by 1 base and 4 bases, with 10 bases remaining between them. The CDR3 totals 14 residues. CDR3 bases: TGTGCCAGCAGCTTAGGCACAGAAACCTATGGCTACACCTTC. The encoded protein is CASSLGTETYGYTF.

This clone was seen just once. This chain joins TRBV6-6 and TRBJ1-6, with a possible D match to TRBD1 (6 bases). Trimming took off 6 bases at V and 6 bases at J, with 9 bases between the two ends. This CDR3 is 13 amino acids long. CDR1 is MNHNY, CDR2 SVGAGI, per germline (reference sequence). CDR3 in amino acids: CASSRDINSPLHF. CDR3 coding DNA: TGTGCCAGCAGCCGGGACATTAATTCACCCCTCCACTTT.

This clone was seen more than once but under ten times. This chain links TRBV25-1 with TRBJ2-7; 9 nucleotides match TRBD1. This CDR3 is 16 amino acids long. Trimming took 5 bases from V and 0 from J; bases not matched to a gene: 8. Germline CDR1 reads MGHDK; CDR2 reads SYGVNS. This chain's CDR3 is CASSPRTGVTSYEQYF. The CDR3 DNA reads TGTGCCAGCAGTCCACGGACAGGGGTTACCTCCTACGAGCAGTACTTC.

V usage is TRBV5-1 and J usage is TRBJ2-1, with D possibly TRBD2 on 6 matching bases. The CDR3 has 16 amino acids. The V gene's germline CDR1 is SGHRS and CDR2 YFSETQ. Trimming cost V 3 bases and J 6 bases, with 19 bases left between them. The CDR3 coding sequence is TGCGCCAGCAGCTGGCGGGCGGGGACCCTTTCCAATGAGCAGTTCTTC. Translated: CASSWRAGTLSNEQFF.

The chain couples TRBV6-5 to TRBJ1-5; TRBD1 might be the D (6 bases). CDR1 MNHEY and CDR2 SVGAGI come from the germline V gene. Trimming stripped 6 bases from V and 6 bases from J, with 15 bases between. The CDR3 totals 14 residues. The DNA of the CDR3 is TGTGCCAGCAGCCCACAGGGTGGGAGTCAGCCCCAGCATTTT. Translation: CASSPQGGSQPQHF.

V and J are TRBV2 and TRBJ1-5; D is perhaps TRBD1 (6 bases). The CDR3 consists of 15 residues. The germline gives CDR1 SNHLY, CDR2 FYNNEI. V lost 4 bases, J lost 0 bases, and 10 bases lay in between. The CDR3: CASSGQTGSNQPQHF. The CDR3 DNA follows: TGTGCCAGCAGTGGACAGACAGGTAGCAATCAGCCCCAGCATTTT.

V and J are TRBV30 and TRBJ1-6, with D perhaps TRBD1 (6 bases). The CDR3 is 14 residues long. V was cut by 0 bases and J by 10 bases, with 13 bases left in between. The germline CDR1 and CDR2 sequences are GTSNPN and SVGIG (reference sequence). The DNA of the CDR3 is TGTGCCTGGAGTGTACAGGGCAGGTCCTCACCCCTCCACTTT. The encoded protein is CAWSVQGRSSPLHF.

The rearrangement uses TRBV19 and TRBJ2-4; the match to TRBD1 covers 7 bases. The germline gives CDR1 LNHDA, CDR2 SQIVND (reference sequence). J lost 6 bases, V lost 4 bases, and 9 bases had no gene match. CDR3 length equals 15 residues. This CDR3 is CASSKADRVGNIQYF. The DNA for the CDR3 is TGTGCCAGTAGTAAGGCCGACAGGGTTGGAAACATTCAGTACTTC. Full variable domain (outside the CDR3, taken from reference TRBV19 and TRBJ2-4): DGGITQSPKYLFRKEGQNVTLSCEQNLNHDAMYWYRQDPGQGLRLIYYSQIVNDFQKGDIAEGYSVSREKKESFPLTVTSAQKNPTAFYLCASSKADRVGNIQYFGAGTRLSVL.